This T cell receptor beta chain derives from a study of blood T cell repertoires in COVID-19. Study-level information: PBMCs, B-cell-depleted T cells, or T cells were the source of the cDNA or gDNA that made up the material.

Original processing notes: Estimation of nucleated cell counts relied on the amplification of reference gene primers. Sequencing was performed with immunoSEQ multiplex PCR; in TCRdb, only in-frame clones are kept and a portion is missing. For V, J and clone size, that table is used; D and trimming come from the DNA. The sample records 190,000 or so clones, around nine tenths being singletons. CDR3 length equals 15 residues. V was clipped by 2 bases and J by 4 bases, with 12 bases between them. Germline CDR1 reads SEHNR; CDR2 reads FQNEAQ (reference sequence). V and J are TRBV7-9 and TRBJ1-5, with D perhaps TRBD1 (6 bases). The sequence came from a woman between 18 and 29 years old who had recovered from COVID-19. The sample taken for sequencing was peripheral blood. The CDR3 nucleotides are TGTGCCAGCAGCTTATCCGGACAGAAAAATCAGCCCCAGCATTTT. Translated: CASSLSGQKNQPQHF.